What follows are 20 T cell receptor beta chains derived from one specimen sequenced in a study of blood T cell repertoires in COVID-19. TCRdb keeps only in-frame clones here, not all; method: immunoSEQ multiplex PCR. The sample lists under 140,000 clones, 87% seen once, with around 4.4% in the top ten. The sample consisted of peripheral blood. All receptors come from a human donor in a cohort sampled during active COVID-19.

The chain links TRBV11-2 to TRBJ2-3; TRBD2 aligns across 8 bases. Germline CDR1 and CDR2: SGHAT and FQNNGV. The CDR3 is 16 amino acids. V was pared by 1 base and J by 2 bases, with 5 bases of the junction left unmatched. The DNA for the CDR3 is TGTGCCAGCAGCTTAGTACAGCGGGGGTACACAGATACGCAGTATTTT. Translating it yields CASSLVQRGYTDTQYF.

V is TRBV27 and J is TRBJ1-2; D is unclear. CDR3 length equals 13 residues. V gave up 6 bases and J gave up 7 bases, with 15 bases separating them. Germline V gives CDR1 MNHEY, CDR2 SMNVEV (reference sequence). The DNA for the CDR3 is TGTGCCAGCAGCGGTCCGAAGGGAGGTGGCTACACCTTC. Protein sequence: CASSGPKGGGYTF.

This chain connects TRBV18 to TRBJ1-3, with no clear D. The germline V gene encodes CDR1 KGHSH and CDR2 LQKENI. V was trimmed by 3 bases and J by 4 bases, leaving 16 bases between them. The CDR3 length is 16 residues. The CDR3 loop is CASSPGPGSTGNTIYF. For the CDR3, the DNA is TGTGCCAGCTCACCCGGGCCGGGGTCGACAGGAAACACCATATATTTT.

This chain uses TRBV6-5 with TRBJ2-7; D is ambiguous. Germline loops: CDR1 MNHEY, CDR2 SVGAGI. This CDR3 contains 14 residues. V was clipped by 4 bases and J by 2 bases, with 12 bases between them. The CDR3 DNA is TGTGCCAGCAGTTTATTCCAGAAAGCCTACGAGCAGTACTTC. Protein product: CASSLFQKAYEQYF.

This sequence joins TRBV7-9 and TRBJ1-4; perhaps TRBD1 as D (6 bases). Germline V CDR1 and CDR2: SEHNR, FQNEAQ (reference sequence). The V end lost 2 bases, the J end lost 9 bases, and 13 bases lay between the germline ends. CDR3 length equals 14 residues. CDR3 bases: TGTGCCAGCAGCTTAAATACAGGGCCGAAAAAACTGTTTTTT. This encodes CASSLNTGPKKLFF.

The V and J genes are TRBV30 and TRBJ1-3, with unresolved D. The CDR3 contains 15 residues. Germline assignment: CDR1 GTSNPN and CDR2 SVGIG (reference sequence). V was trimmed by 2 bases and J by 4 bases, leaving 15 bases between them. The CDR3 DNA reads as TGTGCCTGGAGTCACGGTGCGAGGGTCGGAAACACCATATATTTT. Its translation: CAWSHGARVGNTIYF. The full variable domain, its missing parts supplied by reference TRBV30 and TRBJ1-3, is SQTIHQWPATLVQPVGSPLSLECTVEGTSNPNLYWYRQAAGRGLQLLFYSVGIGQISSEVPQNLSASRPQDRQFILSSKKLLLSDSGFYLCAWSHGARVGNTIYFGEGSWLTVV.

The chain is built from TRBV7-8 and TRBJ2-4, with 9 positions matching TRBD2. The CDR3 totals 21 residues. CDR1 SGHVS and CDR2 FQNEAQ come from the germline V gene. V lost 4 bases and J lost 0; bases outside the gene matches: 19. CDR3 region: CASSSPPAGRGGFLAKNIQYF. The CDR3 region has the DNA TGTGCCAGCAGCTCACCCCCGGCGGGGCGGGGGGGCTTTCTAGCCAAAAACATTCAGTACTTC.

Worth noting for this clone: The junction shows a germline mismatch at one end, possibly a read error. The V gene is TRBV5-4, the J gene TRBJ2-1; D unclear. The length of the CDR3 is 14 residues. From germline, CDR1 is SGHNT and CDR2 YYREEE (reference sequence). CDR3 residues: CASRLVGGYNEQFF. The CDR3, as DNA: TGTGCCAGCAGGTTGGTTGGCGGCTACAATGAGCAGTTCTTC.

V and J are TRBV7-9 and TRBJ2-2, with 8 bases matching TRBD2. The CDR3 consists of 16 residues. J gave up 6 bases and V 6 bases, and 12 bases lay outside the gene matches. The germline V gene encodes CDR1 SEHNR and CDR2 FQNEAQ (reference sequence). This CDR3 reads CASSSFIPGGPGELFF. DNA of the CDR3: TGTGCCAGCAGTTCATTCATCCCGGGGGGGCCCGGGGAGCTGTTTTTT.

The V gene is TRBV7-9, the J gene TRBJ2-7; 7 bases are a match to TRBD2. V lost 6 bases, J lost 4 bases, and 9 bases stayed unmatched. The CDR3 loop spans 14 amino acids. In germline, CDR1 is SEHNR, CDR2 FQNEAQ (reference sequence). The CDR3 here is CASSNKRGSYEQYF. The CDR3 DNA is TGTGCCAGCAGTAATAAGCGGGGATCGTACGAGCAGTACTTC.

The chain has TRBV5-1 and TRBJ2-1; 11 nucleotides agree with TRBD2. CDR3 size: 16 residues. The V segment lost 2 bases and the J segment 8 bases; nucleotides outside the gene matches: 9. Germline-derived CDR1 and CDR2 are SGHRS and YFSETQ. The CDR3 here is CASSFSSGGSVYEQFF. CDR3 sequence (DNA): TGCGCCAGCAGCTTTTCTAGCGGGGGGTCTGTATATGAGCAGTTCTTC.

The V gene is TRBV18, the J gene TRBJ2-1; D may be TRBD2 (5 bases). Trimming removed 3 bases from V and 0 bases from J, with 6 bases in between. The CDR3 runs to 14 residues. CDR1 and CDR2 (germline): KGHSH, LQKENI. The CDR3 nucleotides are TGTGCCAGCTCACCCCGGGGCTCCTACAATGAGCAGTTCTTC. It codes for CASSPRGSYNEQFF.

This clone appeared once. V and J are TRBV29-1 and TRBJ2-7; D remains unclear. The CDR3 has 16 amino acids. CDR1 is SQVTM, CDR2 ANQGSEA, per germline. The V end was cut by 5 bases, the J end by 3 bases, with 23 bases between. This chain's CDR3 is CSVHRLDARSFYEQYF. For the CDR3, the DNA is TGCAGCGTTCATCGTCTAGACGCCCGGTCGTTCTACGAGCAGTACTTC.

The gene calls are TRBV25-1 and TRBJ2-3; 7 nucleotides align to TRBD2. Germline lookup yields CDR1 MGHDK and CDR2 SYGVNS. The trim removed 4 bases at V and 2 bases at J, leaving 12 bases unmatched. The CDR3 has 17 residues. The CDR3 DNA follows: TGTGCCAGCAGTGTGCTCCTAGCGGCAGCCCCCACAGATACGCAGTATTTT. This codes for CASSVLLAAAPTDTQYF.

The chain employs TRBV27 and TRBJ1-5, with TRBD1 identical over 11 bases. CDR3 length: 19 residues. Germline trimming cut 6 bases from V and 3 bases from J; bases unmatched to any gene: 16. CDR1 and CDR2 (germline): MNHEY, SMNVEV (reference sequence). In nucleotides, the CDR3 is TGTGCCAGCAGCACGGCTTGGACCAGGGACAGGGGGATCAATCAGCCCCAGCATTTT. Its translation: CASSTAWTRDRGINQPQHF.

The chain employs TRBV28 and TRBJ2-5, with 10 bases lining up with TRBD1. This CDR3 contains 14 residues. The germline gives CDR1 MDHEN, CDR2 SYDVKM. The V gene end was trimmed by 5 bases and the J gene end by 2 bases; junction bases not matched to a gene: 2. The CDR3 reads CASSQDRGQETQYF. In DNA form, the CDR3 reads TGTGCCAGCAGTCAGGACAGGGGGCAAGAGACCCAGTACTTC.

This sequence joins TRBV28 and TRBJ1-2; D unresolved. Germline values: CDR1 MDHEN, CDR2 SYDVKM. Trimming stripped 2 bases from V and 4 bases from J, with 14 bases between. This CDR3 is built from 15 residues. The CDR3 protein is CASSLEGSLVYGYTF. The CDR3 DNA reads TGTGCCAGCAGTTTAGAGGGTTCGTTAGTCTATGGCTACACCTTC.

The chain has TRBV6-5 and TRBJ1-4; TRBD1 agrees at 10 bases. This CDR3 region has 13 residues. Germline loops: CDR1 MNHEY, CDR2 SVGAGI. Trimming took 11 bases from V and 8 from J; bases not matched to a gene: 8. The chain's CDR3 is CAAGWDRGEKLFF. In DNA form, the CDR3 reads TGTGCCGCCGGGTGGGACAGGGGAGAAAAACTGTTTTTT.

This clone has more than one count but fewer than ten. This chain connects TRBV4-1 to TRBJ2-5, with TRBD2 matching 7 bases. CDR3 length: 15 residues. Per germline, CDR1 MGHRA and CDR2 YSYEKL. The V segment lost 3 bases and the J segment 2 bases; nucleotides outside the gene matches: 6. Here the CDR3 reads CASSQRWGGQETQYF. CDR3 in DNA: TGCGCCAGCAGCCAGCGGTGGGGGGGACAAGAGACCCAGTACTTC.

As DNA, the CDR3 is TGTGCCAGTTCCGAAGCCAGCACAGATACGCAGTATTTT. It codes for CASSEASTDTQYF. The rearrangement links TRBV19 to TRBJ2-3, with unresolved D. Germline V gives CDR1 LNHDA, CDR2 SQIVND (reference sequence). The CDR3 consists of 13 residues. The V end lost 8 bases, the J end lost 0 bases, and 9 bases lay between the germline ends.